A selection of T cell receptor beta chains follows, all from one sample in a study of shared T cell receptors in the human thymus. Generated by immunoSEQ multiplex PCR, the TCRdb table keeps only in-frame clones and is missing some. The sample has about 660,000 clones, around 87% seen once. In addition, the sample was reused for a study of human thymus T cells.

Sequencing was done on a sample of thymocytes. The receptor set was obtained from a boy under two years old with a congenital heart defect. Each CDR3 is given with its conserved first and last residue. The order of the fields is D gene, V gene, clone size, J gene, CDR3 protein, CDR3 DNA. The D gene is left open where the match is weak. Expanded clones are given a class, and other clones once, few, many or no size at all.

D gene: NA
V gene: TRBV5-1
clone size: once
J gene: TRBJ2-7
CDR3 protein: CASTPNSSYEQYF
CDR3 DNA: TGCGCCAGCACCCCAAACAGCTCCTACGAGCAGTACTTC

D gene: NA
V gene: TRBV28
clone size: NA
J gene: TRBJ1-1
CDR3 protein: CASSLIGGTEAFF
CDR3 DNA: TGTGCCAGCAGTTTAATCGGGGGCACTGAAGCTTTCTTT

D gene: NA
V gene: TRBV19
clone size: NA
J gene: TRBJ2-1
CDR3 protein: CASSTPLGRGQRLNYNEQFF
CDR3 DNA: TGTGCCAGTAGTACCCCTTTGGGCAGGGGACAACGACTGAATTACAATGAGCAGTTCTTC

D gene: NA
V gene: TRBV29-1
clone size: NA
J gene: TRBJ1-2
CDR3 protein: CSVVGTTTHYGYTF
CDR3 DNA: TGCAGCGTTGTCGGGACAACGACTCACTATGGCTACACCTTC

D gene: NA
V gene: TRBV9
clone size: NA
J gene: TRBJ2-3
CDR3 protein: CASSPAGWSDTQYF
CDR3 DNA: TGTGCCAGCAGCCCGGCGGGGTGGTCAGATACGCAGTATTTT

D gene: TRBD1
V gene: TRBV5-1
clone size: NA
J gene: TRBJ2-1
CDR3 protein: CASSPRDREGGNEQFF
CDR3 DNA: TGCGCCAGCAGCCCGCGGGACAGGGAAGGAGGGAATGAGCAGTTCTTC

D gene: NA
V gene: TRBV4-1
clone size: once
J gene: TRBJ2-3
CDR3 protein: CASSRGQPGGATQYF
CDR3 DNA: TGCGCCAGCAGCCGTGGACAGCCGGGTGGGGCGACGCAGTATTTT

D gene: TRBD2
V gene: TRBV11-3
clone size: NA
J gene: TRBJ2-1
CDR3 protein: CASSPGTSGGRDNEQFF
CDR3 DNA: TGTGCCAGCAGCCCGGGGACTAGCGGGGGGCGAGACAATGAGCAGTTCTTC

D gene: NA
V gene: TRBV28
clone size: NA
J gene: TRBJ2-3
CDR3 protein: CASSPPADTQYF
CDR3 DNA: TGTGCCAGCAGCCCTCCCGCAGATACGCAGTATTTT

D gene: NA
V gene: TRBV4-3
clone size: NA
J gene: TRBJ1-1
CDR3 protein: CASSQVLVSGEAFF
CDR3 DNA: TGCGCCAGCAGCCAAGTTCTAGTCAGTGGTGAAGCTTTCTTT

D gene: TRBD2
V gene: TRBV4-1
clone size: NA
J gene: TRBJ2-7
CDR3 protein: CASSPLFLAGEYEQYF
CDR3 DNA: TGCGCCAGCAGCCCCCTTTTCCTAGCGGGAGAATACGAGCAGTACTTC

D gene: TRBD1
V gene: TRBV28
clone size: NA
J gene: TRBJ2-3
CDR3 protein: CASSLRDSGTGNTDTQYF
CDR3 DNA: TGTGCCAGCAGTTTAAGGGACTCCGGGACAGGGAATACAGATACGCAGTATTTT

D gene: NA
V gene: TRBV15
clone size: few
J gene: TRBJ2-1
CDR3 protein: CATSTTGVFSEQFF
CDR3 DNA: TGTGCCACCAGCACTACGGGAGTTTTTTCCGAGCAGTTCTTC

D gene: NA
V gene: TRBV15
clone size: NA
J gene: TRBJ2-3
CDR3 protein: CAVQGGGSTDTQYF
CDR3 DNA: TGTGCCGTCCAAGGCGGGGGCAGCACAGATACGCAGTATTTT

D gene: NA
V gene: TRBV4-3
clone size: NA
J gene: TRBJ2-5
CDR3 protein: CASSQEQWKTQYF
CDR3 DNA: TGCGCCAGCAGCCAAGAACAGTGGAAGACCCAGTACTTC

D gene: TRBD1
V gene: TRBV28
clone size: NA
J gene: TRBJ1-1
CDR3 protein: CASRLEDRGNTEAFF
CDR3 DNA: TGTGCCAGCAGGTTAGAGGACAGGGGGAACACTGAAGCTTTCTTT

D gene: NA
V gene: TRBV2
clone size: NA
J gene: TRBJ1-3
CDR3 protein: CASGLSGNTIYF
CDR3 DNA: TGTGCCAGCGGGCTGTCTGGAAACACCATATATTTT

D gene: TRBD2
V gene: TRBV7-2
clone size: NA
J gene: TRBJ2-5
CDR3 protein: CASSHISGGLQETQYF
CDR3 DNA: TGTGCCAGCAGCCACATTAGCGGGGGACTCCAAGAGACCCAGTACTTC

D gene: NA
V gene: TRBV4-3
clone size: once
J gene: TRBJ2-7
CDR3 protein: CASSQDRPPATDYEQYF
CDR3 DNA: TGCGCCAGCAGCCAAGATCGTCCGCCGGCGACAGACTACGAGCAGTACTTC

D gene: TRBD1
V gene: TRBV4-1
clone size: NA
J gene: TRBJ1-2
CDR3 protein: CASSPRDRGNETPNYGYTF
CDR3 DNA: TGCGCCAGCAGCCCCCGGGACAGGGGGAATGAAACCCCCAACTATGGCTACACCTTC

D gene: NA
V gene: TRBV30
clone size: NA
J gene: TRBJ1-4
CDR3 protein: CAWSVRGYVGEKLFF
CDR3 DNA: TGTGCCTGGAGTGTACGGGGATACGTAGGGGAAAAACTGTTTTTT

D gene: TRBD1
V gene: TRBV9
clone size: NA
J gene: TRBJ2-6
CDR3 protein: CASSAGQGRGANVLTF
CDR3 DNA: TGTGCCAGCAGCGCGGGACAGGGGAGGGGGGCCAACGTCCTGACTTTC

D gene: NA
V gene: TRBV12-5
clone size: NA
J gene: TRBJ1-2
CDR3 protein: CASGLEPLGYTF
CDR3 DNA: TGTGCTAGTGGTTTGGAACCACTCGGCTACACCTTC

D gene: TRBD2
V gene: TRBV28
clone size: NA
J gene: TRBJ2-7
CDR3 protein: CAIQTSGPSYEQYF
CDR3 DNA: TGTGCCATCCAGACTAGCGGGCCTTCCTACGAGCAGTACTTC

D gene: NA
V gene: TRBV5-4
clone size: NA
J gene: TRBJ2-1
CDR3 protein: CASSLGGSRDEQFF
CDR3 DNA: TGTGCCAGCAGCCTCGGGGGTAGTCGTGATGAGCAGTTCTTC

D gene: TRBD2
V gene: TRBV12-5
clone size: once
J gene: TRBJ2-2
CDR3 protein: CASGLVLPSGTKPNTGELFF
CDR3 DNA: TGTGCTAGTGGTTTGGTACTGCCTAGCGGAACCAAACCAAACACCGGGGAGCTGTTTTTT

D gene: NA
V gene: TRBV7-3
clone size: NA
J gene: TRBJ1-1
CDR3 protein: CASSSGLPFPNTEAFF
CDR3 DNA: TGTGCCAGCAGCTCGGGACTGCCTTTCCCGAACACTGAAGCTTTCTTT

D gene: TRBD1
V gene: TRBV4-1
clone size: NA
J gene: TRBJ1-2
CDR3 protein: CASSQDCRDRANYGYTF
CDR3 DNA: TGCGCCAGCAGCCAAGATTGTCGGGACAGGGCAAACTATGGCTACACCTTC

D gene: NA
V gene: TRBV27
clone size: NA
J gene: TRBJ1-3
CDR3 protein: CARPNRRGNTIYF
CDR3 DNA: TGTGCCAGGCCCAATAGGCGGGGAAACACCATATATTTT

D gene: NA
V gene: TRBV5-1
clone size: NA
J gene: TRBJ1-1
CDR3 protein: CASSLGGTGTLLAEAFF
CDR3 DNA: TGCGCCAGCAGCTTGGGGGGGACCGGGACTTTACTCGCCGAAGCTTTCTTT

D gene: TRBD1
V gene: TRBV7-8
clone size: NA
J gene: TRBJ1-2
CDR3 protein: CASSLTGVVGYTF
CDR3 DNA: TGTGCCAGCAGCTTGACAGGGGTGGTTGGCTACACCTTC

D gene: TRBD2
V gene: TRBV4-3
clone size: NA
J gene: TRBJ2-7
CDR3 protein: CASSQTTGTSGPGLREQYF
CDR3 DNA: TGCGCCAGCAGCCAAACAACCGGGACTAGCGGCCCTGGTCTTCGTGAGCAGTACTTC

D gene: NA
V gene: TRBV5-5
clone size: few
J gene: TRBJ1-1
CDR3 protein: CASSLEAGVYTEAFF
CDR3 DNA: TGTGCCAGCAGCTTGGAGGCAGGGGTCTACACTGAAGCTTTCTTT

D gene: TRBD2
V gene: TRBV19
clone size: NA
J gene: TRBJ2-3
CDR3 protein: CASSIPTSGGLNAADTQYF
CDR3 DNA: TGTGCCAGTAGTATCCCGACTAGCGGGGGGCTTAATGCCGCAGATACGCAGTATTTT

D gene: TRBD1
V gene: TRBV7-9
clone size: NA
J gene: TRBJ1-2
CDR3 protein: CASSGRDRRNYGYTF
CDR3 DNA: TGTGCCAGCAGCGGGCGGGACAGAAGGAACTATGGCTACACCTTC

D gene: TRBD1
V gene: TRBV5-6
clone size: NA
J gene: TRBJ1-6
CDR3 protein: CASSTDRVNSPLHF
CDR3 DNA: TGTGCCAGCAGCACGGACAGGGTTAATTCACCCCTCCACTTT

D gene: TRBD2
V gene: TRBV4-3
clone size: few
J gene: TRBJ2-2
CDR3 protein: CASSQHWGGTGELFF
CDR3 DNA: TGCGCCAGCAGTCAGCACTGGGGGGGCACCGGGGAGCTGTTTTTT

D gene: TRBD1
V gene: TRBV5-4
clone size: NA
J gene: TRBJ1-5
CDR3 protein: CASSLDTHGQDSNQPQHF
CDR3 DNA: TGTGCCAGCAGCTTGGACACCCACGGACAGGATAGCAATCAGCCCCAGCATTTT

D gene: TRBD1
V gene: TRBV7-2
clone size: NA
J gene: TRBJ1-6
CDR3 protein: CASRLADRTYNSPLHF
CDR3 DNA: TGTGCCAGCAGGCTCGCGGACAGGACTTATAATTCACCCCTCCACTTT

D gene: TRBD1
V gene: TRBV29-1
clone size: NA
J gene: TRBJ1-2
CDR3 protein: CSVDPGTGPYNYGYTF
CDR3 DNA: TGCAGCGTGGACCCCGGGACAGGGCCCTACAACTATGGCTACACCTTC

D gene: NA
V gene: TRBV7-9
clone size: NA
J gene: TRBJ2-2
CDR3 protein: CAVTGEAGELFF
CDR3 DNA: TGTGCCGTCACAGGGGAGGCCGGGGAGCTGTTTTTT

D gene: NA
V gene: TRBV25-1
clone size: NA
J gene: TRBJ1-6
CDR3 protein: CASNTANSPLHF
CDR3 DNA: TGTGCCAGCAATACAGCTAATTCCCCCCTCCACTTT

D gene: NA
V gene: TRBV7-6
clone size: NA
J gene: TRBJ2-6
CDR3 protein: CASSLGESLAGANVLTF
CDR3 DNA: TGTGCCAGCAGCTTAGGGGAGAGTCTTGCGGGGGCCAACGTCCTGACTTTC

D gene: TRBD2
V gene: TRBV28
clone size: NA
J gene: TRBJ2-7
CDR3 protein: CASRQREGYEQYF
CDR3 DNA: TGTGCCAGCAGACAGCGGGAGGGGTACGAGCAGTACTTC

D gene: TRBD1
V gene: TRBV19
clone size: NA
J gene: TRBJ1-6
CDR3 protein: CASSNPRDRTRDYNSPLHF
CDR3 DNA: TGTGCCAGTAGTAACCCCAGGGACAGGACGAGGGATTATAATTCACCCCTCCACTTT

D gene: TRBD1
V gene: TRBV27
clone size: NA
J gene: TRBJ1-4
CDR3 protein: CASSAHRDSLKLFF
CDR3 DNA: TGTGCCAGCAGTGCCCACCGGGACAGCCTTAAACTGTTTTTT

D gene: NA
V gene: TRBV5-1
clone size: NA
J gene: TRBJ2-1
CDR3 protein: CASSSRQAPLYNEQFF
CDR3 DNA: TGCGCCAGCAGCTCTAGACAGGCCCCTCTGTACAATGAGCAGTTCTTC

D gene: NA
V gene: TRBV7-8
clone size: NA
J gene: TRBJ2-1
CDR3 protein: CASSLAGRIDNEQFF
CDR3 DNA: TGTGCCAGCAGCTTAGCGGGGAGGATCGACAATGAGCAGTTCTTC

D gene: NA
V gene: TRBV28
clone size: NA
J gene: TRBJ1-3
CDR3 protein: CASSFKKTASGNTIYF
CDR3 DNA: TGTGCCAGCAGTTTTAAGAAAACAGCCTCTGGAAACACCATATATTTT

D gene: NA
V gene: TRBV5-1
clone size: NA
J gene: TRBJ2-5
CDR3 protein: CASRVRGGETQYF
CDR3 DNA: TGCGCCAGCAGGGTACGGGGTGGAGAGACCCAGTACTTC

D gene: NA
V gene: TRBV19
clone size: NA
J gene: TRBJ1-5
CDR3 protein: CASGRGGPNQPQHF
CDR3 DNA: TGTGCCAGTGGCAGGGGCGGCCCCAATCAGCCCCAGCATTTT

D gene: NA
V gene: TRBV28
clone size: NA
J gene: TRBJ1-1
CDR3 protein: CASSSSPLLNTEAFF
CDR3 DNA: NA

D gene: NA
V gene: TRBV5-1
clone size: NA
J gene: TRBJ2-5
CDR3 protein: CASTLTPGTYQETQYF
CDR3 DNA: TGCGCCAGCACCCTTACCCCAGGCACATATCAAGAGACCCAGTACTTC

D gene: TRBD1
V gene: TRBV11-3
clone size: NA
J gene: TRBJ2-1
CDR3 protein: CASSLDRHEQFF
CDR3 DNA: TGTGCCAGCAGCTTGGACAGGCATGAGCAGTTCTTC

D gene: NA
V gene: TRBV6-5
clone size: NA
J gene: TRBJ1-5
CDR3 protein: CASSLRPGDSNQPQHF
CDR3 DNA: TGTGCCAGCAGTTTGCGACCAGGGGATAGCAATCAGCCCCAGCATTTT

D gene: NA
V gene: TRBV5-7
clone size: NA
J gene: TRBJ1-2
CDR3 protein: CASSNLPVSPSYGYTF
CDR3 DNA: TGTGCCAGCAGTAACCTACCTGTCTCTCCCTCATATGGCTACACCTTC

D gene: NA
V gene: TRBV7-3
clone size: NA
J gene: TRBJ1-1
CDR3 protein: CASSLTGGMNTEAFF
CDR3 DNA: TGTGCCAGCAGCTTAACAGGGGGAATGAACACTGAAGCTTTCTTT